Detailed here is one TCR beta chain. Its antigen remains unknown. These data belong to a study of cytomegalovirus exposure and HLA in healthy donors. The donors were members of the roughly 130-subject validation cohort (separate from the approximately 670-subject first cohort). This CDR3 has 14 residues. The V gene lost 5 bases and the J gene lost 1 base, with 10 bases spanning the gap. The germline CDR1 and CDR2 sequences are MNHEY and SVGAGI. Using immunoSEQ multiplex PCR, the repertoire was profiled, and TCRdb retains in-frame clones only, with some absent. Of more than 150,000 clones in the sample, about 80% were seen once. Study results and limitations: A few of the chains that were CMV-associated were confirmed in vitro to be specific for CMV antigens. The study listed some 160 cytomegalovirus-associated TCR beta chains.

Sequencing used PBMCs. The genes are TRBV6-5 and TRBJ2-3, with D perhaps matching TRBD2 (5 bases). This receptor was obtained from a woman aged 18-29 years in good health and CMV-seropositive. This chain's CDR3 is CASSTGIGTDTQYF. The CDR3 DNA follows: TGTGCCAGCAGTACCGGGATCGGCACAGATACGCAGTATTTT.